Below, 5 T cell receptor beta chains from the same sample are listed, as sequenced in a study of shared clonotypes between healthy human individuals. Naive-designated CD8 cells lacked CD45RO, were positively enriched for CCR7, and omitted terminally differentiated effector memory CD45RA+ cells. The protocol was immunoSEQ multiplex PCR, while the TCRdb copy is restricted to in-frame clones and leaves out a portion. The sample records about 2 million clones, about 95% being singletons. The sample consisted of naive CD8+ T cells sorted from blood. These receptor sequences come from a man aged 18 to 29 in good health.

The chain carries TRBV7-9 and TRBJ1-5; D gene uncertain. The CDR3 spans 13 residues. Germline assignment: CDR1 SEHNR and CDR2 FQNEAQ (reference sequence). Trimming removed 5 bases from V and 5 bases from J, with 10 bases in between. Written as DNA, the CDR3 is TGTGCCAGCAGCACCGACGGCGATCAGCCCCAGCATTTT. It translates to CASSTDGDQPQHF.

This chain links TRBV5-5 with TRBJ2-1, with D possibly TRBD2 on 5 matching bases. V was trimmed by 4 bases and J by 1 base, leaving 27 bases between them. The CDR3 extends over 20 amino acids. Germline values: CDR1 SGHKS, CDR2 YYEKEE (reference sequence). This CDR3 reads CASSATYERVTLASYNEQFF. DNA of the CDR3: TGTGCCAGCAGCGCCACGTATGAACGGGTAACCCTAGCATCCTACAATGAGCAGTTCTTC.

This clone was observed a few times. The chain couples TRBV6-1 to TRBJ2-7; 7 positions match TRBD1. With 3 bases clipped from V and 2 bases from J, the junction kept 4 bases outside the gene matches. CDR1 MNHNS and CDR2 SASEGT come from the germline V gene. The CDR3 length is 14 residues. The CDR3 spells CASSDGQVAYEQYF. The DNA of the CDR3 is TGTGCCAGCAGTGACGGACAGGTAGCCTACGAGCAGTACTTC.

This rearrangement joins TRBV10-3 to TRBJ2-7; no clear D. CDR1 and CDR2 from the germline V gene are ENHRY and SYGVKD. V was pared by 6 bases and J by 4 bases, with 16 bases between. The CDR3 is made up of 14 amino acids. CDR3 nucleotide sequence: TGTGCCATCAGCCTTTCGGACGGTATTTACGAGCAGTACTTC. Protein product: CAISLSDGIYEQYF.

The rearrangement uses TRBV29-1 and TRBJ2-7; D remains unclear. This CDR3 comprises 13 residues. V dropped 0 bases and J dropped 4 bases, with 10 bases sitting between them. Germline V lookup: CDR1 SQVTM, CDR2 ANQGSEA. The CDR3 sequence: CSVEDNDQYEQYF. CDR3 bases: TGCAGCGTTGAAGATAACGACCAGTACGAGCAGTACTTC.